Presented here are 24 T cell receptor beta chains from one specimen sequenced in a study of shared clonotypes between healthy human individuals (TCRdb year 2020). Library method: the immunoSEQ multiplex PCR assay. The table comes from immuneACCESS by way of TCRdb, which keeps in-frame sequences with V and J called. Part of the clones is missing from these tables; in studies checked, under half for an unresolved V gene and the rest for unknown reasons. The sample has roughly 1,500,000 clones on record, 95% to 99% of them singletons. In total, the top ten clones hold around 0.47% of the sample. Sequencing was carried out using naive CD4+ T cells sorted from blood. In light of the paper, this sample's cell subset or site label describes: CD45RA+ positively selected. These receptors were obtained from a man younger than 45 in good health.

V usage is TRBV7-2 and J usage is TRBJ1-1; 7 nucleotides align to TRBD1. The CDR3 totals 14 residues. Trimming took 5 bases from V and 3 from J; bases not matched to a gene: 6. CDR1 is SGHTA, CDR2 FQGNSA, per germline. CDR3 nucleotide sequence: TGTGCCAGCAGCCCTAGAACAGGGGACACTGAAGCTTTCTTT. As protein: CASSPRTGDTEAFF.

V usage is TRBV5-4 and J usage is TRBJ1-4; 11 nucleotides align to TRBD1. The V and J ends lost 1 base and 4 bases, in that order; junction bases with no gene match: 3. CDR3 length equals 16 residues. The V gene's germline CDR1 is SGHNT and CDR2 YYREEE (reference sequence). Here the CDR3 reads CASSLMGQGDNEKLFF. The CDR3 DNA follows: TGTGCCAGCAGCTTGATGGGACAGGGGGATAATGAAAAACTGTTTTTT.

J is TRBJ2-3 and V is TRBV10-2; TRBD2 is a possible D gene (6 bases). This CDR3 is built from 16 residues. The germline V gene has CDR1 WSHSY and CDR2 SAAADI. Trimming pared 2 bases from V and 15 bases from J, leaving 27 bases between. The CDR3 loop is CASSESRDSPQIRIYF. CDR3 in DNA: TGCGCCAGCAGTGAGAGCCGGGACTCACCACAGATACGAATCTATTTT.

Notes on this clone: It is unclear where the CDR3 begins or ends on the DNA, so no DNA is shown, and the CDR3 is as TCRdb lists it. The chain couples TRBV2 to TRBJ1-1; the table's D gene call, TRBD1, was not cross checked with the DNA. From germline, CDR1 is SNHLY and CDR2 FYNNEI. The CDR3 spans 14 residues, counting both ends. CDR3 residues: CASSDYGTVGPGIF.

V is TRBV11-2 and J is TRBJ2-7, with D unresolved. CDR1 is SGHAT and CDR2 is FQNNGV in the germline V gene. V lost 2 bases and J lost 3, with 8 bases in between. The CDR3 is 13 residues long. The CDR3 region is CASSLYHFYEQYF. In DNA, the CDR3 is TGTGCCAGCAGCTTATATCATTTCTACGAGCAGTACTTC.

The genes are TRBV7-3 and TRBJ1-3; D gene unclear. CDR3 length equals 13 residues. V shed 5 bases and J shed 7 bases, with 12 bases lying between them. In germline, CDR1 is SGHTA, CDR2 FQGTGA. CDR3 protein: CASSPFPGNTIYF. Here the CDR3 DNA reads TGTGCCAGCAGCCCTTTCCCGGGGAACACCATATATTTT.

This clone was picked up one time. CDR3 coding DNA: TGTGCCAGCAGTCGTGCCGCTGAAGCTTTCTTT. Amino acids: CASSRAAEAFF. The chain has TRBV6-5 and TRBJ1-1, with D uncertain. There are 11 residues in the CDR3. V gave up 5 bases and J gave up 6 bases, with 7 bases separating them. Germline assignment: CDR1 MNHEY and CDR2 SVGAGI.

V gene TRBV5-6 combines with J gene TRBJ2-4, with 7 bases lining up with TRBD1. CDR1 is SGHDT and CDR2 is YYEEEE in the germline V gene. V shed 1 base, J shed 5 bases, and the junction held 3 bases outside the gene matches. The CDR3 runs 14 residues. The CDR3 loop reads CASSLNRGENIQYF. The CDR3 DNA is TGTGCCAGCAGCTTGAACAGGGGCGAAAACATTCAGTACTTC.

The V and J genes are TRBV7-2 and TRBJ1-4, with D perhaps matching TRBD1 (5 bases). CDR3 length: 15 amino acids. Trimming removed 5 bases from V and 5 bases from J, with 15 bases in between. Germline V gives CDR1 SGHTA, CDR2 FQGNSA. The CDR3 DNA reads as TGTGCCAGCAGCCCACAGGCCATACTAAATGAAAAACTGTTTTTT. It yields the protein CASSPQAILNEKLFF.

The chain is built from TRBV9 and TRBJ2-2, with D unclear. The V gene's germline CDR1 is SGDLS and CDR2 YYNGEE. The CDR3 consists of 16 residues. The V end was cut by 0 bases, the J end by 7 bases, with 16 bases between. CDR3 protein: CASSVASGDLGGELFF. The CDR3 DNA reads TGTGCCAGCAGCGTAGCTTCTGGGGATTTGGGCGGGGAGCTGTTTTTT.

CDR3 nucleotides: TGTGCCAGTAGTATCCGATCTAGCGGGATATATCTCTACGAGCAGTACTTC. As protein: CASSIRSSGIYLYEQYF. This chain uses TRBV19 with TRBJ2-7, with TRBD2 matching over 9 bases. Germline trimming cut 3 bases from V and 3 bases from J; bases unmatched to any gene: 12. The CDR3 spans 17 residues. Per germline, CDR1 LNHDA and CDR2 SQIVND (reference sequence).

This clone was picked up one time. The genes are TRBV14 and TRBJ2-1, with D possibly being TRBD2 (5 bases). V lost 4 bases and J lost 2, with 15 bases in between. The germline CDR1 and CDR2 sequences are SGHDN and FVKESK. The CDR3 runs 16 residues. The chain's CDR3 is CASSPHPGGPYNEQFF. As DNA, the CDR3 is TGTGCCAGCAGCCCCCACCCCGGAGGCCCCTACAATGAGCAGTTCTTC.

The chain combines TRBV28 with TRBJ2-7; 7 nucleotides agree with TRBD2. The CDR3 spans 15 residues. CDR1 is MDHEN, CDR2 SYDVKM, per germline. V trimming: 1 base; J trimming: 1 base; junction bases outside the gene matches: 4. CDR3 loop: CASSLYASGSYEQYF. CDR3 nucleotides: TGTGCCAGCAGTTTATATGCTAGCGGATCCTACGAGCAGTACTTC.

The J gene is TRBJ2-7, the V gene TRBV18, with D possibly being TRBD1 (5 bases). CDR1 is KGHSH, CDR2 LQKENI, per germline. The CDR3 is 14 residues long. The V and J ends lost 1 base and 0 bases respectively, with 7 bases between them. As DNA, the CDR3 is TGTGCCAGCTCACCACAAAGGGGCTCCTACGAGCAGTACTTC. This codes for CASSPQRGSYEQYF.

V is TRBV7-2 and J is TRBJ2-3; 7 nucleotides line up with TRBD2. From germline, CDR1 is SGHTA and CDR2 FQGNSA. After removal of 2 bases from V and 5 bases from J, the junction contained 16 bases not matched to a gene. CDR3 size: 18 residues. This CDR3 is CASSLTQTSSLVGDTQYF. Here the CDR3 DNA reads TGTGCCAGCAGCTTAACGCAGACTAGCTCTCTGGTTGGAGATACGCAGTATTTT.

In DNA form, the CDR3 reads TGTGCCAGCAGCTCTCGCGGGACAGGGAACAATGAGCAGTTCTTC. Amino acid sequence: CASSSRGTGNNEQFF. The chain is built from TRBV7-9 and TRBJ2-1, with 9 bases fitting TRBD1. The CDR3 consists of 15 residues. Germline V gene data show CDR1 as SEHNR and CDR2 as FQNEAQ (reference sequence). J was trimmed by 5 bases and V by 4 bases; bases with no gene match: 6.

J is TRBJ2-3 and V is TRBV5-4; a weak D match, TRBD2 (5 bases). The CDR3 has 15 amino acids. Trimming stripped 7 bases from V and 4 bases from J, with 19 bases between. Per the germline V gene, CDR1 is SGHNT and CDR2 is YYREEE (reference sequence). In DNA form, the CDR3 reads TGTGCCAGCTCCCCGGAGGTTACGAGGTCAGATACGCAGTATTTT. This encodes CASSPEVTRSDTQYF.

Notes on this clone: This sample also contains other DNA sequences that code for the same CDR3. The J gene is TRBJ2-2, the V gene TRBV4-3; unclear D gene. The CDR3 consists of 13 residues. With 3 bases removed from V and 1 base from J, the gap between germline ends came to 3 bases. CDR1 LGHNA and CDR2 YSLEER come from the germline V gene. The CDR3 DNA reads TGCGCCAGCAGCCAGGGGAACACCGGGGAGCTGTTTTTT. Translation gives CASSQGNTGELFF.

This clone came up once. The V gene is TRBV11-3, the J gene TRBJ2-1, with D perhaps matching TRBD2 (6 bases). Looked up from germline, CDR1 is SGHNT and CDR2 is YENEEA. This CDR3 spans 12 amino acids. V lost 6 bases and J lost 6, with 9 bases in between. CDR3 nucleotide sequence: TGTGCCAGCAGTGCGCGGGGCAATGAGCAGTTCTTC. Its translation: CASSARGNEQFF. The whole variable domain, remainder taken from reference TRBV11-3 and TRBJ2-1, is EAGVVQSPRYKIIEKKQPVAFWCNPISGHNTLYWYLQNLGQGPELLIRYENEEAVDDSQLPKDRFSAERLKGVDSTLKIQPAELGDSAVYLCASSARGNEQFFGPGTRLTVL.

This clone was seen once. This chain joins TRBV21-1 and TRBJ1-1; the table's D call, TRBD1, has no DNA check behind it. TRBV21-1 is described as a pseudogene. The CDR3 length is 13 residues. The CDR3 region has the DNA TGTGCCAGCAGCGGACAGGGTAACACTGAAGCTTTCTTT. Protein product: CASSGQGNTEAFF.

The chain couples TRBV10-3 to TRBJ2-5; 7 nucleotides align to TRBD1. Germline CDR1 and CDR2: ENHRY and SYGVKD. V lost 1 base, J lost 2 bases, and 1 base stayed unmatched. The CDR3 spans 14 residues. The CDR3 protein is CAISEWGQQETQYF. The DNA for the CDR3 is TGTGCCATCAGTGAGTGGGGACAGCAAGAGACCCAGTACTTC.

The chain carries TRBV28 and TRBJ1-1; D remains unclear. CDR1 is MDHEN and CDR2 is SYDVKM in the germline V gene. The CDR3 sequence is 13 residues long. The V and J ends lost 4 bases and 3 bases respectively, with 9 bases between them. The CDR3 nucleotides read TGTGCCAGCAGTTCCCCATCTTACACTGAAGCTTTCTTT. Translated, it gives CASSSPSYTEAFF.

This sequence joins TRBV28 and TRBJ2-7; 9 bases map to TRBD2. CDR3 length: 17 residues. The V segment lost 3 bases and the J segment 6 bases; nucleotides outside the gene matches: 15. The germline V gene encodes CDR1 MDHEN and CDR2 SYDVKM. The DNA of the CDR3 is TGTGCCAGCAGTTTTCGTAGACTTGGGCGGGAGGGCCGCGAGCAGTACTTC. Encoded protein: CASSFRRLGREGREQYF.

The rearrangement links TRBV18 to TRBJ2-7; 16 nucleotides agree with TRBD2. The J segment lost 7 bases and the V segment lost 5 bases, leaving 2 bases of the junction unmatched. The length of the CDR3 is 14 residues. Germline V gene lookup returns CDR1 KGHSH and CDR2 LQKENI. The CDR3 sequence is CASSEGLAGGEQYF. CDR3 in DNA: TGTGCCAGCTCAGAGGGACTAGCGGGAGGGGAGCAGTACTTC.